The entry that follows covers one TCR beta chain sequence. Its target is unknown. Repertoires were generated with immunoSEQ multiplex PCR, while TCRdb's copy carries only in-frame clones and drops some. The data contain fewer than 40,000 clones, 50% to 60% of them seen just once; the ten biggest clones take up about 11%. Described time point: week 5, during vaccination. All doses held 300 ug of mutant IDH1 20-mer peptide, with topical imiquimod. CDR1 SEHNR and CDR2 FQNEAQ come from the germline V gene (reference sequence). V was pared by 5 bases and J by 5 bases, with 8 bases of the junction left unmatched. CDR3 length: 15 residues. This entry is derived from a study of a mutant IDH1 vaccine in newly diagnosed glioma. For the study at large: Vaccination followed radiotherapy alone by 4-6 weeks, or accompanied temozolomide cycles. Study-level findings and limits: Whatever changes occurred in top peripheral T cell clonotypes seemed unrelated to pseudoprogression. The study observed vaccine-induced immune responses in roughly 93% of patients.

This chain joins TRBV7-9 and TRBJ2-1; 8 bases agree with TRBD2. Specimen: PBMCs, collected from a glioma patient whose treatment included an IDH1 peptide vaccine. This clonotype was obtained from a woman under 30 with glioma. CDR3: CASSISGETHNEQFF. Written as DNA, the CDR3 is TGTGCCAGCAGCATTAGCGGGGAAACCCACAATGAGCAGTTCTTC.